The clone carrying this T cell receptor (beta chain) was seen many times. This specimen belongs to a study of T cells in Graves' hyperthyroidism and ophthalmopathy. Germline assignment: CDR1 SGHRS and CDR2 YFSETQ. Losses at the gene ends were 0 bases for V and 2 bases for J; bases not matched to a gene: 8. The CDR3 is 17 amino acids. Regions amplified from RNA transcripts were the TCR beta CDR3 regions. HTBI primers were the set used in a first-round RT-PCR of the TCR CDR3. TCRdb analysed the multiplex PCR reads with MiXCR anew, one entry per CDR3 protein. The data hold about 340,000 distinct CDR3 sequences, with 15% to 20% observed a single time.

The clonotype comes from a woman aged 45-60 years with Graves' hyperthyroidism. The specimen sequenced was blood. V gene TRBV5-1 combines with J gene TRBJ1-2, with 9 positions matching TRBD1. The CDR3 is CASSLASGTGQNYGYTF. The DNA of the CDR3 is TGCGCCAGCAGCTTGGCTTCCGGGACAGGGCAGAACTATGGCTACACCTTC.